These 15 T cell receptor beta chains came from one sample sequenced in a study of OX40 agonist ivuxolimab in advanced cancers. Sequencing used immunoSEQ multiplex PCR; TCRdb keeps in-frame clones, though not all of them. The table has tens of thousands of clones, about 94% seen once; the top ten hold 0.95% to 1.2%. The sequencing here drew on CD4+ or CD8+ T cells sorted from blood, taken in a trial of the OX40 agonist ivuxolimab. Every receptor here comes from an adult with an advanced solid tumor such as melanoma, head and neck, liver or kidney cancer.

A note on this clone: Other nucleotide sequences in the sample specify the same CDR3. The chain has TRBV25-1 and TRBJ2-7, with 9 nucleotides matching TRBD1. The V segment lost 4 bases and the J segment 3 bases; nucleotides outside the gene matches: 1. The CDR3 consists of 13 residues. CDR1 MGHDK and CDR2 SYGVNS come from the germline V gene. Here the CDR3 DNA reads TGTGCCAGCAGTGGGGACAGGGTCTACGAGCAGTACTTC. Amino acids: CASSGDRVYEQYF.

V and J are TRBV7-2 and TRBJ2-7; 7 bases are shared with TRBD1. With V trimmed by 6 bases and J by 6 bases, 11 bases remained unmatched. The CDR3 is made up of 14 amino acids. The germline gives CDR1 SGHTA, CDR2 FQGNSA. In DNA form, the CDR3 reads TGTGCCAGCAGTGGAGCCGACAGGGCGGGCGAGCAGTACTTC. Its protein product is CASSGADRAGEQYF.

This clone was seen once. This rearrangement joins TRBV5-1 to TRBJ1-3, with D possibly being TRBD1 (5 bases). From germline, CDR1 is SGHRS and CDR2 YFSETQ. V lost 0 bases and J 1 base, leaving 8 bases between the germline ends. This CDR3 has 15 amino acids. The CDR3 region has the DNA TGCGCCAGCAGCTTGGAGGCAGGGTCTGGAAACACCATATATTTT. Residues: CASSLEAGSGNTIYF.

V gene TRBV28 combines with J gene TRBJ2-5; 12 nucleotides line up with TRBD1. Germline loops: CDR1 MDHEN, CDR2 SYDVKM. The CDR3 totals 15 residues. J was trimmed by 5 bases and V by 3 bases; bases with no gene match: 4. CDR3 protein: CASSFTGQGAETQYF. Here the CDR3 DNA reads TGTGCCAGCAGTTTTACGGGACAGGGGGCCGAGACCCAGTACTTC.

The chain couples TRBV7-2 to TRBJ2-1, with 7 bases aligning to TRBD1. The CDR3 has 16 amino acids. V trimming: 7 bases; J trimming: 2 bases; junction bases outside the gene matches: 11. Germline-derived CDR1 and CDR2 are SGHTA and FQGNSA. The CDR3 loop reads CASTYRVGQPYNEQFF. The CDR3 coding sequence is TGTGCCAGCACTTACAGGGTGGGACAGCCCTACAATGAGCAGTTCTTC.

The chain recombines TRBV9 with TRBJ2-3; TRBD2 matches 13 bases. CDR3 length: 16 amino acids. CDR1 and CDR2 (germline): SGDLS, YYNGEE. V dropped 4 bases and J dropped 3; count of bases not matched to a gene: 5. The CDR3 spells CASSLGTSGKTDTQYF. The CDR3 DNA follows: TGTGCCAGCAGCCTCGGGACTAGCGGGAAGACAGATACGCAGTATTTT.

The V call is TRBV5-1, the J call TRBJ2-5, with 9 bases lining up with TRBD1. The germline V gene encodes CDR1 SGHRS and CDR2 YFSETQ. CDR3 length: 15 amino acids. Unmatched junction bases numbered 9, after V lost 3 bases and J lost 6 bases. CDR3 protein: CASSSTGGPFQTQYF. The CDR3 DNA sequence: TGCGCCAGCAGCTCTACAGGGGGCCCCTTCCAGACCCAGTACTTC.

The V gene is TRBV5-6, the J gene TRBJ1-5; the D is unclear. The CDR3 is 13 amino acids. V was pared by 0 bases and J by 0 bases, with 1 base between. The germline gives CDR1 SGHDT, CDR2 YYEEEE. This CDR3 is CASSLGSNQPQHF. As DNA, the CDR3 is TGTGCCAGCAGCTTGGGTAGCAATCAGCCCCAGCATTTT.

The chain carries TRBV7-2 and TRBJ1-2, with 7 bases lining up with TRBD1. The V gene's germline CDR1 is SGHTA and CDR2 FQGNSA. The CDR3 sequence is 15 residues long. The ends lost 5 bases at V and 8 bases at J; junction bases unmatched: 14. The DNA of the CDR3 is TGTGCCAGCAGCCCAGGAACAGGGGACGTTCGGGGCTACACCTTC. This codes for CASSPGTGDVRGYTF.

The chain has TRBV27 and TRBJ1-1; no clear D. The CDR3 has 15 amino acids. The V end lost 7 bases, the J end lost 0 bases, and 15 bases lay between the germline ends. The germline gives CDR1 MNHEY, CDR2 SMNVEV (reference sequence). CDR3 nucleotide sequence: TGTGCCAGCAAGTTAGGAACAGCGTTGAACACTGAAGCTTTCTTT. Its protein is CASKLGTALNTEAFF.

This rearrangement joins TRBV30 to TRBJ1-2; TRBD1 aligns across 10 bases. The germline gives CDR1 GTSNPN, CDR2 SVGIG (reference sequence). After removal of 2 bases from V and 4 bases from J, the junction contained 4 bases not matched to a gene. The CDR3 loop spans 14 amino acids. CDR3 loop: CAWSPTGGRYGYTF. DNA for the CDR3: TGTGCCTGGAGTCCGACAGGGGGCCGCTATGGCTACACCTTC.

This clone was seen a handful of times. This chain connects TRBV19 to TRBJ1-1; D not certain. Germline V CDR1 and CDR2: LNHDA, SQIVND (reference sequence). Trimming took off 2 bases at V and 6 bases at J, with 13 bases between the two ends. The CDR3 is made up of 14 amino acids. CDR3 bases: TGTGCCAGTAGTATAAGTTTCCCAGTATCTGAAGCTTTCTTT. This translates into CASSISFPVSEAFF.

The rearrangement joins TRBV27 to TRBJ2-1, with 7 positions matching TRBD1. Unmatched junction bases numbered 5, after V lost 5 bases and J lost 10 bases. This CDR3 is 12 amino acids long. Per germline, CDR1 MNHEY and CDR2 SMNVEV (reference sequence). The CDR3 region has the DNA TGTGCCAGCAGTAGATCAGGGGGAGAGCAGTTCTTC. As protein: CASSRSGGEQFF.

The J gene is TRBJ1-6, the V gene TRBV28; 11 bases line up with TRBD1. The trim removed 5 bases at V and 10 bases at J, leaving 10 bases unmatched. CDR3 size: 16 residues. Germline V lookup: CDR1 MDHEN, CDR2 SYDVKM. CDR3 in amino acids: CASSPGTGGMNSPLHF. CDR3 DNA sequence: TGTGCCAGCAGTCCGGGGACAGGGGGTATGAACTCACCCCTCCACTTT.

The V call is TRBV5-4, the J call TRBJ2-7; 7 nucleotides align to TRBD1. This CDR3 comprises 14 residues. Germline V gene sequence: CDR1 SGHNT, CDR2 YYREEE (reference sequence). J lost 3 bases, V lost 5 bases, and 8 bases had no gene match. The CDR3 DNA reads as TGTGCCAGCAGGACCGGGACAGAGGGCTACGAGCAGTACTTC. Translation: CASRTGTEGYEQYF.